The next 10 T cell receptor beta chains were all read from a single sample in a study of Tregs in tolerant kidney transplant recipients. Method: immunoSEQ multiplex PCR; TCRdb's copy keeps in-frame clones and lacks some. The sample includes about 30,000 clones. This specimen was CD8+ T cells from blood, taken before the transplant. These receptors all come from a human donor who received a combined kidney and bone marrow transplant.

To note about this clone: Sequencing ends 3 residues short of the CDR3 end; the germline J gene provides the rest. The gene calls are TRBV20-1 and TRBJ2-3; no reliable D call. This CDR3 region has 15 residues. Looked up from germline, CDR1 is DFQATT and CDR2 is SNEGSKA (reference sequence). V lost 0 bases and J 0 bases, leaving 10 bases between the germline ends. The CDR3 here is CSARDQSTSTDTQYF. Partial CDR3 DNA: TGCAGTGCTAGAGATCAGTCGACTAGCACAGATACG.

Points on this clone: Read data end 3 residues before the CDR3 end; the end is taken from the germline J gene. This chain connects TRBV14 to TRBJ2-1; TRBD2 agrees at 10 bases. This CDR3 has 19 amino acids. From germline, CDR1 is SGHDN and CDR2 FVKESK. Trimming cost V 1 base and J 6 bases; bases outside gene matches: 15. The sequenced part of the CDR3 DNA is TGTGCCAGCAGCCAAGTTCCCCCGGGACTAGCGCTAAGGTCCAATGAG. It codes for CASSQVPPGLALRSNE. The whole CDR3 protein reads CASSQVPPGLALRSNEQFF.

About this clone itself: The read stops 3 residues short of the end of the CDR3; the missing end is completed from the germline J gene. V and J are TRBV6-1 and TRBJ2-2, with 7 bases that match TRBD1. CDR3 length: 17 amino acids. The germline gives CDR1 MNHNS, CDR2 SASEGT. V was clipped by 2 bases and J by 4 bases; unmatched bases: 10. CDR3 DNA, as far as it was read: TGTGCCAGCAGTGAATTCGTAGGGGGCGAGGGCACCGGGGAG. Protein: CASSEFVGGEGTGE. The entire CDR3 is CASSEFVGGEGTGELFF.

Comments on this clone: The CDR3 extends 3 residues past the end of the read, so its final part is completed from the germline J gene. This sequence joins TRBV7-9 and TRBJ2-1; D possibly corresponds to TRBD2 (5 bases). Germline CDR1 and CDR2: SEHNR and FQNEAQ (reference sequence). The CDR3 contains 14 residues. The V end lost 7 bases, the J end lost 8 bases, and 18 bases lay between the germline ends. CDR3 bases read: TGTGCCAGCATTCCGGGGATGGCGTGGGATGAG. Translated: CASIPGMAWDE. The complete CDR3 protein is CASIPGMAWDEQFF.

Concerning this clone itself: The CDR3 end lies 3 residues beyond the end of the read and is filled in from the germline J gene. J is TRBJ2-5 and V is TRBV20-1; 7 bases are shared with TRBD1. The CDR3 length is 13 residues. Trimming took 6 bases from V and 3 from J; bases not matched to a gene: 7. In germline, CDR1 is DFQATT, CDR2 SNEGSKA (reference sequence). The CDR3 is CSALGQAEETQYF. The sequenced CDR3 bases are TGCAGTGCCTTAGGACAGGCGGAAGAGACC.

With regard to this clone: Sequencing ends 3 residues short of the CDR3 end; the germline J gene provides the rest. This chain uses TRBV19 with TRBJ1-5, with 10 bases matching TRBD1. Germline loops: CDR1 LNHDA, CDR2 SQIVND (reference sequence). V was pared by 3 bases and J by 3 bases, with 5 bases of the junction left unmatched. This CDR3 spans 16 amino acids. The CDR3 loop is CASSITGTGANQPQHF. The sequenced CDR3 bases are TGTGCCAGTAGTATTACCGGGACAGGGGCCAATCAGCCC. Filled out from reference TRBV19 and TRBJ1-5, the complete variable domain reads DGGITQSPKYLFRKEGQNVTLSCEQNLNHDAMYWYRQDPGQGLRLIYYSQIVNDFQKGDIAEGYSVSREKKESFPLTVTSAQKNPTAFYLCASSITGTGANQPQHFGDGTRLSIL.

Regarding this clone: The read terminates 3 residues before the CDR3 end, so the remaining end is supplied by the germline J gene. V usage is TRBV2 and J usage is TRBJ2-5; 12 bases agree with TRBD2. J lost 5 bases, V lost 8 bases, and 12 bases had no gene match. The CDR3 length is 16 residues. Germline CDR1 and CDR2: SNHLY and FYNNEI. The sequenced part of the CDR3 DNA is TGTGCCAGCGGTCCCACTTCTAGCGGGAGGGAGGAGACC. Amino acids: CASGPTSSGREET. The full-length CDR3 reads as CASGPTSSGREETQYF.

The CDR3 reads CASSLYGPNEQFF. The sequenced part of the CDR3 DNA is TGTGCCAGCAGCTTATATGGGCCCAATGAG. The chain combines TRBV7-6 with TRBJ2-1; the D is unclear. The read halts 3 residues ahead of the CDR3 end, with the missing end drawn from the germline J gene. The CDR3 length is 13 residues. V lost 2 bases to trimming and J lost 6 bases, with 8 bases between them. Per the germline V gene, CDR1 is SGHVS and CDR2 is FNYEAQ.

Details on this clone: The read finishes 3 residues shy of the CDR3 end, and the germline J gene is used to complete it. V is TRBV19 and J is TRBJ1-5; no clear D. The ends were cut back, 2 bases at V and 4 bases at J, with 12 bases in the middle. This CDR3 is built from 15 residues. Germline V gene sequence: CDR1 LNHDA, CDR2 SQIVND (reference sequence). The CDR3: CASSILMVPNQPQHF. Incomplete CDR3 DNA: TGTGCCAGTAGTATACTAATGGTGCCAAATCAGCCC.

Worth noting for this clone: The missing CDR3 end, 3 residues past where the read stops, is filled in from the germline J gene. The rearrangement uses TRBV7-9 and TRBJ2-7; D may be TRBD2 (7 bases). CDR1 and CDR2 (germline): SEHNR, FQNEAQ (reference sequence). The CDR3 is 12 amino acids. The V end was cut by 4 bases, the J end by 5 bases, with 9 bases between. CDR3 DNA, as far as it was read: TGTGCCAGCAGCTGGGGGGGCCACGAG. The encoded protein is CASSWGGHE. In full, the CDR3 reads CASSWGGHEQYF.